This TCR beta chain was obtained from a study of metastatic and nonmetastatic thyroid tumors. On the study more broadly: Blood and tumor or nodule tissue repertoires from malignant and benign thyroid patients were compared.

Study-wide results and limits: It was reported that TCR beta diversity was significantly higher in malignant thyroid tumors than benign nodules, in blood and tumor.

Patients had received no treatment of any kind before thyroid surgery. This clone showed up many times. What it binds is not known. J lost 4 bases, V lost 3 bases, and 14 bases had no gene match. Germline V CDR1 and CDR2: KGHSH, LQKENI. The CDR3 has 18 residues. In the original workflow: Using the CDR3 differences seen across clinicopathological groups, the authors built a distant-metastasis classifier for papillary thyroid cancer, which was meant to discriminate distant-metastatic patients. TCRdb redid the clone calls on the PCR reads using MiXCR. These V and J calls derive from TCRdb rather than the authors' analysis. This sample has fewer than 15,000 clones, with about an eighth found just once.

The receptor comes from a female donor with papillary thyroid cancer or a benign thyroid nodule (not recorded which). Some clones in this sample may be carry-over from other donors' samples. The sample was blood. The V and J genes are TRBV18 and TRBJ2-7; TRBD2 agrees at 11 bases. Here the CDR3 DNA reads TGTGCCAGCTCACCTCACCCCCCAACCACTAGCGGGAGTTACGAGCAGTACTTC. Residues: CASSPHPPTTSGSYEQYF.